The clone carrying this T cell receptor (beta chain) was recorded only once. These data come from a study of T cells in localized non-small cell lung cancer. Profiled with immunoSEQ multiplex PCR; TCRdb holds only in-frame clones, not every one. The table shows about 2,400 clones, with around 23% occurring only once. The CDR3 runs to 17 residues. V lost 4 bases to trimming and J lost 4 bases, with 17 bases between them. The germline gives CDR1 SGHDN, CDR2 FVKESK. The rearrangement joins TRBV14 to TRBJ2-6, with D maybe TRBD2 (6 bases). The sequence was obtained from a man aged 40 to 70 with stage I squamous cell lung carcinoma. The sequencing used normal lung tissue next to the tumor, collected before any cancer treatment. The CDR3 here is CASSLGWGVSGANVLTF. In DNA, the CDR3 is TGTGCCAGCAGCCTCGGGTGGGGGGTCTCCGGGGCCAACGTCCTGACTTTC.